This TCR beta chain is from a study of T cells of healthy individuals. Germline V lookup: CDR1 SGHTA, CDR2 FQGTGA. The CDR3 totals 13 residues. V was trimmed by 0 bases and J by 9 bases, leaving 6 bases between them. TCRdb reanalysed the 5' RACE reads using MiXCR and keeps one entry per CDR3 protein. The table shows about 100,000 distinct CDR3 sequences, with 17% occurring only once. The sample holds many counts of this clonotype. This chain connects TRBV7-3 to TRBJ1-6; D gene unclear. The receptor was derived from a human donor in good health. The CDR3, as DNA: TGTGCCAGCAGCTTAACGTGGAGTTCACCCCTCCACTTT. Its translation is CASSLTWSSPLHF. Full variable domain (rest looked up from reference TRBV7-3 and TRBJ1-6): GAGVSQTPSNKVTEKGKYVELRCDPISGHTALYWYRQSLGQGPEFLIYFQGTGAADDSGLPNDRFFAVRPEGSVSTLKIQRTERGDSAVYLCASSLTWSSPLHFGNGTRLTVT.